These 8 T cell receptor beta chains came from one sample sequenced in a study of cytomegalovirus exposure and HLA in healthy donors. Produced via immunoSEQ multiplex PCR; TCRdb's table is partial and in-frame only. The sample comprises about 110,000 clones, under 85% of which are singletons, and 3% to 3.5% rests with the top ten. The sample taken for sequencing was PBMCs. The receptors stem from a woman aged 18-29 years in good health and CMV-seronegative.

The count of this clone is one. The chain is built from TRBV27 and TRBJ1-4; perhaps TRBD1 as D (5 bases). Trimming took 9 bases from V and 3 from J, leaving 11 bases between them. The CDR3 is 13 residues long. Germline V gives CDR1 MNHEY, CDR2 SMNVEV (reference sequence). This CDR3 reads CASAGWPNEKLFF. CDR3 nucleotides: TGTGCCAGTGCAGGGTGGCCTAATGAAAAACTGTTTTTT.

J is TRBJ1-2 and V is TRBV28, with 9 bases fitting TRBD1. CDR3 length: 13 amino acids. CDR1 and CDR2 (germline): MDHEN, SYDVKM. V was pared by 4 bases and J by 13 bases, with 10 bases of the junction left unmatched. CDR3 residues: CASSSWGQGKCTF. As DNA, the CDR3 is TGTGCCAGCAGTTCCTGGGGACAGGGCAAGTGCACCTTC.

The V and J genes are TRBV29-1 and TRBJ1-3; D gene unclear. The CDR3 extends over 14 amino acids. V lost 1 base to trimming and J lost 2 bases, with 9 bases between them. The germline CDR1 and CDR2 sequences are SQVTM and ANQGSEA. For the CDR3, the DNA is TGCAGCGTTGAAGTCTGGGAGACTGGAAACACCATATATTTT. Translated, it gives CSVEVWETGNTIYF.

The chain employs TRBV21-1 and TRBJ1-1; the D segment call TRBD1 is taken from the table without a DNA check. TRBV21-1 is flagged as a pseudogene. This CDR3 region has 14 residues. This CDR3 reads CASSIRQKNTEAFF. In DNA form, the CDR3 reads TGTGCCAGCAGCATTCGACAGAAGAACACTGAAGCTTTCTTT.

This sequence joins TRBV7-9 and TRBJ2-7; 7 nucleotides match TRBD1. The CDR3 totals 12 residues. The V gene end was trimmed by 5 bases and the J gene end by 5 bases; junction bases not matched to a gene: 3. Germline CDR1 reads SEHNR; CDR2 reads FQNEAQ (reference sequence). The CDR3 loop is CASSGTADEQYF. CDR3 DNA sequence: TGTGCCAGCAGCGGGACAGCAGACGAGCAGTACTTC.

The V and J genes are TRBV13 and TRBJ2-2; D gene uncertain. Germline CDR1 is PRHDT and CDR2 is FYEKMQ (reference sequence). V shed 7 bases and J shed 0 bases, with 15 bases lying between them. The CDR3 sequence is 16 residues long. CDR3: CASTRNYGSNTGELFF. DNA for the CDR3: TGTGCCAGCACCCGAAATTACGGGTCGAACACCGGGGAGCTGTTTTTT.

This chain links TRBV7-9 with TRBJ2-5; TRBD2 might be the D (5 bases). The germline gives CDR1 SEHNR, CDR2 FQNEAQ (reference sequence). V gave up 2 bases and J gave up 7 bases, with 8 bases separating them. This CDR3 region has 12 residues. CDR3 sequence reads: CASSLNSGTQYF. CDR3 in DNA: TGTGCCAGCAGCTTAAACAGCGGGACCCAGTACTTC.

This clone came up once. The chain employs TRBV7-9 and TRBJ1-2; 9 positions agree with TRBD1. Germline trimming cut 6 bases from V and 6 bases from J; bases unmatched to any gene: 8. From germline, CDR1 is SEHNR and CDR2 FQNEAQ (reference sequence). CDR3 length: 14 residues. CDR3 DNA: TGTGCCAGCAGTCCGCCGGACAGGGGTAATGGCTACACCTTC. Protein: CASSPPDRGNGYTF. The full variable domain, in which reference TRBV7-9 and TRBJ1-2 provide the parts outside the CDR3, is DTGVSQNPRHKITKRGQNVTFRCDPISEHNRLYWYRQTLGQGPEFLTYFQNEAQLEKSRLLSDRFSAERPKGSFSTLEIQRTEQGDSAMYLCASSPPDRGNGYTFGSGTRLTVV.